The present entry profiles one TCR beta chain with its context. Its specificity is unknown. Sequencing was performed with immunoSEQ multiplex PCR; in TCRdb, only in-frame clones are kept and a portion is missing. In the table there are 2 million to 2.5 million clones, 85% to 95% of which are singletons. This specimen comes from a study of shared clonotypes between healthy human individuals. Looking at the study overall: Researchers assigned three CD4 naive, three CD4 memory, two CD8 naive and one CD8 memory plate to each donor. Notes on the study in general: The sharing of about 5% of naive CD4 clonotypes was seen across several donors. Depth of sequencing was expected to influence donor clonotype sharing. Rarefaction curves obtained for sorted subsets showed sequencing incomplete despite large depth.

Trimming removed 3 bases from V and 6 bases from J, with 6 bases in between. Germline assignment: CDR1 SGHAT and CDR2 FQDESV (reference sequence). This CDR3 comprises 11 residues. The chain couples TRBV11-1 to TRBJ2-7, with unresolved D. The source is a man younger than 30 in good health. Some clones in this sample may be carry-over from other donors' samples. Sequencing was carried out using naive CD4+ T cells from PBMCs. Subset defined: CD45RA+ positively selected. DNA for the CDR3: TGTGCCAGCAGCTTTTTAGGCGAGCAGTACTTC. As protein: CASSFLGEQYF.